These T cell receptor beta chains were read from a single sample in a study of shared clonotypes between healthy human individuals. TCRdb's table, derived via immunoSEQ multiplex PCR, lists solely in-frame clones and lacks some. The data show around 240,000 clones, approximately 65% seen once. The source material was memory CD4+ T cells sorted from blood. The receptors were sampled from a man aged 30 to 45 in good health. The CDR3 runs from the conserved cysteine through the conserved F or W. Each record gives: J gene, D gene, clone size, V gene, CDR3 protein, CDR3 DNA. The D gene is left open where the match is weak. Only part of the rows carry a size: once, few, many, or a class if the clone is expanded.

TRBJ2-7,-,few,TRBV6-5,CASSFGGQQNF,TGTGCCAGCAGTTTTGGGGGACAACAGAACTTC
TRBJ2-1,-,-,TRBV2,CASGTGNWNVEQFF,TGTGCCAGCGGTACAGGGAATTGGAATGTTGAGCAGTTCTTC
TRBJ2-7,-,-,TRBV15,CATSYLTGLGYEQYF,TGTGCCACCAGCTACCTAACGGGGTTAGGCTACGAGCAGTACTTC
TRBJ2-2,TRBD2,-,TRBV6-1,CASSGLAGVGTGELFF,TGTGCCAGCAGTGGACTAGCGGGAGTAGGGACCGGGGAACTGTTTTTT
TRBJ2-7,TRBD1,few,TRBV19,CASTPGQASLRTYEQYF,TGTGCCAGTACGCCGGGACAGGCGTCCTTACGAACCTACGAGCAGTACTTC
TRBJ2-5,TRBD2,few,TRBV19,CASSPTSVETQYF,TGTGCCAGTAGTCCGACTAGCGTGGAGACCCAGTACTTC
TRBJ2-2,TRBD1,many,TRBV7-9,CASSKQGANTGELFF,TGTGCCAGCAGCAAACAGGGGGCGAACACCGGGGAGCTGTTTTTT
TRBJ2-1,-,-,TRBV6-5,CASGLEGNSYNEQFF,TGTGCCTCAGGGCTAGAGGGAAACTCCTACAATGAGCAGTTCTTC
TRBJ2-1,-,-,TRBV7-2,CASSLAGIRRNEQFF,TGTGCCAGCAGCTTAGCTGGGATACGGCGAAATGAGCAGTTCTTC
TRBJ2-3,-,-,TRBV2,CASSPVLLHTDTQYF,TGTGCCAGCAGTCCCGTCCTCCTACACACAGATACGCAGTATTTT
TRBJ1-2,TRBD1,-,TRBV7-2,CASSTDRVRSYTF,TGTGCCAGCAGCACCGACAGGGTTAGGAGCTACACCTTC
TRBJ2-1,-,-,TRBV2,CASSYDGTNEQFF,TGTGCCAGCAGTTACGACGGTACGAATGAGCAGTTCTTC
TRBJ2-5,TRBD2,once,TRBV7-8,CASSLALVAGGGKTQYF,TGTGCCAGCAGCTTAGCGTTGGTAGCGGGAGGTGGGAAGACCCAGTACTTC
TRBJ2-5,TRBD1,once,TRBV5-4,CAVRDRNQETQYF,TGTGCCGTCCGGGACAGGAACCAAGAGACCCAGTACTTC
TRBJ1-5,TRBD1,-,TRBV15,CATSRDSLTTRDRVINQPQHF,TGTGCCACCAGCAGAGATTCATTAACAACCCGGGACAGGGTTATTAATCAGCCCCAGCATTTT
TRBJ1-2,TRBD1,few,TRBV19,CASTIDRGWNGYTF,TGTGCCAGCACGATTGACAGGGGATGGAATGGCTACACCTTC
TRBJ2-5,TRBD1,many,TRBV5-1,CASSLGATTGNQETQYF,TGCGCCAGCAGCTTGGGGGCAACGACAGGGAACCAAGAGACCCAGTACTTC
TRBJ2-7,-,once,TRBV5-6,CASSSGQQGNHEVYEQYF,TGTGCCAGCAGCTCTGGCCAACAGGGCAACCATGAGGTTTACGAGCAGTACTTC
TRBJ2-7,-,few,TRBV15,CATSRDLLNYEQYF,TGTGCCACCAGCAGAGATCTACTTAACTACGAGCAGTACTTC
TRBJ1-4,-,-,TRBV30,CAWSGGFNEKLFF,TGTGCCTGGAGTGGGGGATTTAATGAAAAACTGTTTTTT
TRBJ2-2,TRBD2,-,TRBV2,CASCKIAGHTGELFF,TGTGCCAGCTGTAAGATAGCGGGGCACACCGGGGAGCTGTTTTTT
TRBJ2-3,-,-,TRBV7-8,CASSPYLPTDTQYF,TGTGCCAGCAGCCCATACCTACCCACAGATACGCAGTATTTT
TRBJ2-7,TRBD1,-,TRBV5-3,CASSHARDRDVHF,TGTGCCAGCAGCCACGCCCGGGACAGGGATGTACACTTC
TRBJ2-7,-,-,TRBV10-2,CASSESAGAGYEQYF,TGCGCCAGCAGTGAGTCAGCAGGGGCCGGCTACGAGCAGTACTTC
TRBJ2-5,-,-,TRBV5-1,CASSFFSETQYF,TGCGCCAGCAGCTTCTTTAGTGAGACCCAGTACTTC
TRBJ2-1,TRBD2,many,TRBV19,CASREDSYNEQFF,TGTGCCAGCCGGGAGGACTCCTACAATGAGCAGTTCTTC
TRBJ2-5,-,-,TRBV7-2,CASSLAVRETQYF,TGTGCCAGCAGCTTAGCTGTCCGGGAGACCCAGTACTTC
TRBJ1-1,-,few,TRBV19,CASGGGNTEAFF,TGTGCCAGTGGAGGGGGGAACACTGAAGCTTTCTTT
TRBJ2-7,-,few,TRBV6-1,CASSDSGQSYEQYF,TGTGCCAGCAGTGATTCTGGACAAAGCTACGAGCAGTACTTC
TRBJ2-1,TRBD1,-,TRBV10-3,CAAGQGEYGEQFF,TGTGCCGCCGGCCAGGGGGAGTACGGTGAGCAGTTCTTC
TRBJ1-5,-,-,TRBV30,CAWSVGLGQPQHF,TGTGCCTGGAGTGTCGGGTTGGGGCAGCCCCAGCATTTT
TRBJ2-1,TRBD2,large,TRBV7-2,CASSLAAGANEQFF,TGTGCCAGCAGCTTAGCGGCGGGAGCTAATGAGCAGTTCTTC
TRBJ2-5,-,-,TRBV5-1,CASSPRRQSGETQYF,TGCGCCAGCAGCCCTCGACGGCAATCCGGGGAGACCCAGTACTTC
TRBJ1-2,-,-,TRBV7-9,CASSLAAGSGYTF,TGTGCCAGCAGCTTAGCGGCAGGGTCGGGCTACACCTTC
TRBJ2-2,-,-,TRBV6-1,CASKGLKLTGELFF,TGTGCCAGCAAGGGGTTAAAACTCACCGGGGAGCTGTTTTTT
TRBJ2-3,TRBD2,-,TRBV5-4,CASSSSGLVRSTDTQYF,TGTGCCAGCAGCTCATCAGGACTAGTCAGGAGCACAGATACGCAGTATTTT
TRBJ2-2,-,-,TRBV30,CAWRDTGELFF,TGTGCCTGGAGGGATACCGGGGAGCTGTTTTTT
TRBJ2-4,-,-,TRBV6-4,CAITPGWGKNIQYF,TGTGCCATCACCCCGGGGTGGGGCAAAAACATTCAGTACTTC
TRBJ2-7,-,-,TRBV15,CATSRDWGGADYEQYF,TGTGCCACCAGCAGAGATTGGGGTGGGGCAGACTACGAGCAGTACTTC
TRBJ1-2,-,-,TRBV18,CASSPGPVPQGTF,TGTGCCAGCTCCCCTGGGCCAGTACCCCAAGGCACCTTC
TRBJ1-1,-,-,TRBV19,CASSTQPGSGSEAFF,TGTGCCAGTAGTACACAGCCGGGCTCTGGATCTGAAGCTTTCTTT
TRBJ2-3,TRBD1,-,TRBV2,CASRKDRGGGDTQYF,TGTGCCAGCAGGAAGGACAGGGGCGGAGGAGATACGCAGTATTTT
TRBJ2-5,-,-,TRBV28,CASSLSGRETQYF,TGTGCCAGCAGTTTATCAGGGCGGGAGACCCAGTACTTC
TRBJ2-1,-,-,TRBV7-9,CASSPSISRSVRNEQFF,TGTGCCAGCAGCCCCTCCATCTCTAGATCGGTACGGAATGAGCAGTTCTTC
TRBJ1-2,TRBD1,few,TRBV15,CATSRNTGEYYGYTF,TGTGCCACCAGCAGAAATACAGGGGAATACTATGGCTACACCTTC
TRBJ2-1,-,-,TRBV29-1,CSAGAQQNEQFF,TGCAGCGCGGGGGCCCAACAAAATGAGCAGTTCTTC
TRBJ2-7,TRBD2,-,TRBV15,CATSRGTSGTEQYF,TGTGCCACCAGCAGAGGGACTAGCGGGACCGAGCAGTACTTC
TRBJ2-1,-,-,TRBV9,CASSVGNVGGSYNEQFF,TGTGCCAGCAGCGTAGGAAACGTGGGAGGCTCCTACAATGAGCAGTTCTTC
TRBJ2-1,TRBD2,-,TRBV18,CASSPHAGGSYNEQFF,TGTGCCAGCTCCCCTCACGCGGGAGGCTCCTACAATGAGCAGTTCTTC
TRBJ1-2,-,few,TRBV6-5,CASSNEGVVTYGYTF,TGTGCCAGCAGCAACGAGGGGGTAGTCACCTATGGCTACACCTTC
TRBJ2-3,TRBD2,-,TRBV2,CASFGERDRGTDTQYF,TGTGCCAGCTTCGGAGAGCGGGACCGCGGGACAGATACGCAGTATTTT
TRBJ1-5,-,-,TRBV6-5,CASSYSPNSNQPQHF,TGTGCCAGCAGTTACTCCCCTAATAGCAATCAGCCCCAGCATTTT